A selection of T cell receptor beta chains follows, all from one sample in a study of CXCR3-negative and CXCR3-positive naive CD8 T cells. Reprocessing the 5' RACE reads, TCRdb reports a single entry for every CDR3 protein and omits DNA. The listing contains about 53,000 distinct CDR3 sequences. Sequenced sample: naive CXCR3- CD8+ T cells from blood. The receptors derive from a human donor in good health. Some clones in this sample may be carry-over from other donors' samples. CDR3s include the opening cysteine and the closing phenylalanine or tryptophan.

J	V	CDR3
TRBJ2-7	TRBV19	CASRKIAESYEQYF
TRBJ2-1	TRBV20-1	CSARRDRDNEQFF
TRBJ2-2	TRBV12-3/TRBV12-4	CASSLFLDGTENTGELFF
TRBJ2-5	TRBV28	CASLTRSGGETQYF
TRBJ1-1	TRBV4-3	CASSQDRDIYTEAFF
TRBJ1-1	TRBV18	CASSPGVRATMNTEALF
TRBJ2-7	TRBV29-1	CSVEWYGQRGYEQYF
TRBJ2-1	TRBV7-3	CASSLSGLGEYNEQFF
TRBJ2-1	TRBV28	CASSLGLETYNEQFF
TRBJ2-2	TRBV19	CASSIFGTANTGELFF
TRBJ1-5	TRBV5-5	CASSFRDGYNQPQHF
TRBJ2-2	TRBV6-2/TRBV6-3	CASSLTSGGAAWELFF
TRBJ2-1	TRBV27	CASSPGTDYNEQFF
TRBJ1-1	TRBV20-1	CSARDKVTEAFF
TRBJ2-2	TRBV6-2/TRBV6-3	CASSYSPLGRVSYPGELFF
TRBJ2-7	TRBV28	CASSFKALDRGYEQYF
TRBJ2-2	TRBV6-1	CASRRTSSGGENTGELFF
TRBJ2-1	TRBV18	CASSPSNEQFF
TRBJ2-4	TRBV7-2	CASSGLLAKNIQYF
TRBJ1-4	TRBV29-1	CSVEGGTYEKLFF
TRBJ1-4	TRBV25-1	CASSEPEGGTNEKLFF
TRBJ2-2	TRBV7-2	CASSPSFGELFF
TRBJ2-1	TRBV6-4	CASSDGTGGSYNEQFF
TRBJ2-7	TRBV18	CASSPPKAGDFSYEQYF
TRBJ1-2	TRBV20-1	CSARSRQGTYGYTF
TRBJ1-5	TRBV7-2	CASSLWEGAGQPQHF
TRBJ1-1	TRBV7-3	CASSLLGGSSTEAFF
TRBJ1-1	TRBV3-1	CASSQGIGANTEAFF
TRBJ1-2	TRBV7-3	CASSSGHRGRDYGYTF
TRBJ2-2	TRBV5-5	CASSSPWGADTGELFF
TRBJ1-1	TRBV7-2	CASSSSRAEGQNTEAFF
TRBJ1-1	TRBV7-2	CASSLRGGFEAFF
TRBJ2-1	TRBV29-1	CSVEGGGGSIEQFF
TRBJ2-7	TRBV11-3	CASSSSGQDHLGQYF
TRBJ1-1	TRBV7-9	CASTDRGDTEAFF
TRBJ1-5	TRBV14	CASSQTRQGAGPYSNQPQHF
TRBJ2-2	TRBV7-6	CASSELAGLATGELFF
TRBJ2-2	TRBV20-1	CSVHTRTANTGEPFF
TRBJ2-7	TRBV29-1	CSATSGNGEQYF
TRBJ2-7	TRBV5-5	CASRFGTGAYEQYF
TRBJ2-1	TRBV3-1	CASSQANEQFF
TRBJ1-5	TRBV29-1	CSGKDGDQPQHF